The source of this T cell receptor (beta chain) is a study of tumor and adjacent non-tumor tissue in lung cancer (dated by TCRdb to between 2017 and 2018). About the investigation overall: Patients with adenocarcinoma (approximately 11), squamous cell carcinoma (2) and small cell lung cancer (1) were included in the cohort. Among the approximately 15 patients, ages ranged from roughly 30 to 85 years, about 10 were men and 5 were women, and disease was TNM stage I to III. Sequencing generated a total of more than 95,000,000 productive TCRbeta reads, averaging about 4.2 million reads per sample. Using bulk TCRbeta repertoires from roughly 14 lung cancer patients, the study set lung tumor tissue side by side with matched distant non-tumor lung tissue. Fewer than 35 paired specimens, one tumor and one normal lung sample per patient, were profiled by TCRbeta CDR3 sequencing. Results the study describes overall, beyond this receptor: Neither the sequencing platform nor unique molecular identifiers are named or mentioned anywhere in the methods. Peripheral blood was not sequenced, so blood TCRbeta repertoires in these lung cancer patients were not examined. Significantly higher TCR diversity (inverse Simpson) was observed in tumor tissue than in normal lung tissue (431.37 vs 166.20, P = 0.0075, Mann-Whitney U test). TCR diversity was significantly higher in younger patients, and greater tumor TCR diversity was associated with shorter overall survival and shorter disease-free survival. Only around 14 patients were in the cohort, and the authors stated that larger samples and more detailed clinical data are needed. The top 100 clones accounted for a significantly larger cumulative portion of the repertoire in normal lung than in tumor tissue.

The CDR3 runs 11 amino acids, cysteine and phenylalanine included. The entry retains the CDR3 DNA only, 33 bases that are in frame from base 1. The germline V gene yields SGHVS for CDR1 and FQNEAQ for CDR2. RNA was extracted from bulk unsorted tissue and checked for quality with a NanoDrop ND-1000 and an Agilent 2100. Newly diagnosed lung cancer patients without prior chemotherapy who had been admitted for thoracic surgery in China between August and November 2014 were enrolled as donors. Patients with previous radiotherapy or chemotherapy, or with another concurrent cancer, were excluded from the study. Surgical tissue pieces of roughly 1-2.2 cm3 were preserved in RNAlater solution and stored at -80 °C until use. The library was prepared using multiplex PCR. Sequencer: Illumina HiSeq 2500. Following protocols modified from ARM-PCR, the researchers constructed TCRbeta libraries through three rounds of nested PCR with primers (Table S4). PCR products of 200-500 bp were gel-excised and purified with the QIAquick gel extraction kit before sequencing. In the source study's methods: Reads were cleaned with Trimmomatic, merged with FLASH into complete CDR3 sequences, and assigned to V(D)J germline segments with MiTCR. VDJtools was used to compute clonal diversity as the inverse Simpson's index. Productive reads were defined as in-frame sequences without a premature stop codon. TCRdb itself trimmed the public reads at Q25 with fastp, ran MiXCR and retained productive beta chains. Entries are consolidated by CDR3 protein sequence, retaining the most common genes and DNA. TCRdb, not the original authors, processed these V and J calls. The sample has more than 85,000 distinct CDR3 sequences on record, over 70% of them singletons. Together, the top ten hold 20% to 25% of the sample.

A word on this clonotype: What this receptor recognizes is not known. Base quality data are lacking; no much larger clone is found one base away.

Sequenced material: lung tumor tissue. Recombination linked TRBV7-8 to TRBJ2-7; the D segment cannot be called with confidence. The TCR originated in a man between 70 and 80 years old with non-small cell lung cancer. The nucleotide sequence is given as TGTGCGAGCTGCTTAACTTACGAGCAGTACTTC. It is translated as CASCLTYEQYF.